This TCR beta chain was found in a study of T cells after yellow fever vaccination. Whole-study results and caveats: Bulk-population clonotypes that are abundant could appear as contaminants in FACS-sorted repertoires.

Germline lookup yields CDR1 LNHDA and CDR2 SQIVND (reference sequence). The CDR3 runs to 14 residues. The ends were cut back, 6 bases at V and 5 bases at J, with 14 bases in the middle. The authors made TCR cDNA by 5'RACE template switching, adding a universal primer site and UMIs. TCRdb itself ran the 5' RACE reads through MiXCR, one entry per CDR3 protein. The sample yields roughly 45,000 distinct CDR3 sequences, 6.5% to 8.5% seen once. The source of this sequence is a man younger than 45 who received the YFV17D yellow fever vaccine. Sequences were derived from CD8+ T cells not binding an NS4B(214-222) dextramer, sorted from PBMCs, sampled 45 days after the yellow fever booster vaccination. J is TRBJ2-1 and V is TRBV19, with D tentatively TRBD2 (5 bases). The CDR3: CASSFWEQDNEQFF. The CDR3 bases are TGTGCCAGTAGCTTCTGGGAGCAGGACAATGAGCAGTTCTTC. The full variable domain, rest sourced from reference TRBV19 and TRBJ2-1, is DGGITQSPKYLFRKEGQNVTLSCEQNLNHDAMYWYRQDPGQGLRLIYYSQIVNDFQKGDIAEGYSVSREKKESFPLTVTSAQKNPTAFYLCASSFWEQDNEQFFGPGTRLTVL.